The next 31 T cell receptor beta chains were all read from a single sample in a study of OX40 agonist ivuxolimab in advanced cancers. TCRdb's table, derived via immunoSEQ multiplex PCR, lists solely in-frame clones and lacks some. The table lists roughly 25,000 clones, 60% to 80% of them singletons. The specimen was CD4+ or CD8+ T cells sorted from blood, collected in a trial of the OX40 agonist ivuxolimab. These TCRs come from an adult with an advanced solid tumor such as melanoma, head and neck, liver or kidney cancer.

This clone was seen only a few times. This chain links TRBV14 with TRBJ1-6, with 9 positions matching TRBD1. Germline CDR1 SGHDN, CDR2 FVKESK. Losses at the gene ends were 3 bases for V and 9 bases for J; bases not matched to a gene: 6. CDR3 length equals 15 residues. The CDR3 loop reads CASSHPTGGGSPLHF. The CDR3 region has the DNA TGTGCCAGCAGCCACCCAACAGGGGGCGGTTCACCCCTCCACTTT.

The genes are TRBV6-6 and TRBJ2-7; D not resolved. The CDR3 spans 11 residues. The germline V gene encodes CDR1 MNHNY and CDR2 SVGAGI (reference sequence). The V end was cut by 2 bases, the J end by 7 bases, with 6 bases between. CDR3 protein: CASSYLREQYF. CDR3 nucleotides: TGTGCCAGCAGTTACCTAAGGGAGCAGTACTTC.

The table lists this clone with a few counts. The CDR3 region is CASSEASGGIWELFF. CDR3 DNA sequence: TGTGCCAGCAGTGAAGCATCTGGGGGCATCTGGGAGCTGTTTTTT. The V and J genes are TRBV6-1 and TRBJ2-2; the D gene is possibly TRBD1 (6 bases). CDR3 length: 15 amino acids. With 0 bases removed from V and 9 bases from J, the gap between germline ends came to 14 bases. Germline CDR1 reads MNHNS; CDR2 reads SASEGT.

The rearrangement uses TRBV7-2 and TRBJ2-1; 7 bases align to TRBD2. Germline CDR1 reads SGHTA; CDR2 reads FQGNSA. This CDR3 is 16 amino acids long. J gave up 7 bases and V 6 bases, and 15 bases lay outside the gene matches. CDR3 nucleotide sequence: TGTGCCAGCAGGAGGCTAGCGGCCCGCTCGGGTAATGAGCAGTTCTTC. Translation gives CASRRLAARSGNEQFF.

The chain is built from TRBV10-1 and TRBJ2-5; a weak D match, TRBD1 (5 bases). The end of the DNA fits TRBJ2-7 better, so the J call may be wrong. The germline CDR1 and CDR2 sequences are WNHNN and SYGVQD (reference sequence). The CDR3 length is 15 residues. CDR3: CASRLTEFSYYEQYF. The CDR3 nucleotides read TGCGCCAGCAGGTTGACAGAGTTTTCCTACTACGAGCAGTACTTC.

This clone has more than one count but fewer than ten. This chain connects TRBV7-2 to TRBJ2-7, with TRBD1 identical over 7 bases. V gave up 4 bases and J gave up 2 bases; unmatched junction bases: 8. This CDR3 has 15 amino acids. CDR1 and CDR2 (germline): SGHTA, FQGNSA. CDR3 DNA: TGTGCCAGCAGCTCCACAGGGGTCGGGCCCTACGAGCAGTACTTC. Translating it yields CASSSTGVGPYEQYF.

This clone occurred a few times. The V gene is TRBV29-1, the J gene TRBJ1-2; perhaps TRBD1 as D (6 bases). Trimming took off 5 bases at V and 6 bases at J, with 7 bases between the two ends. Germline loops: CDR1 SQVTM, CDR2 ANQGSEA. This CDR3 has 10 residues. CDR3 protein: CSVRTDGYTF. The CDR3 DNA follows: TGCAGCGTTCGGACAGATGGCTACACCTTC.

This chain connects TRBV25-1 to TRBJ2-5, with 7 bases fitting TRBD1. The J segment lost 5 bases and the V segment lost 6 bases, leaving 12 bases of the junction unmatched. Germline lookup yields CDR1 MGHDK and CDR2 SYGVNS. This CDR3 region has 15 residues. The CDR3, as DNA: TGTGCCAGCAGCAACCACGCCGGGACAGCGGAGACCCAGTACTTC. Translated, it gives CASSNHAGTAETQYF. Variable domain in full (rest from reference TRBV25-1 and TRBJ2-5): EADIYQTPRYLVIGTGKKITLECSQTMGHDKMYWYQQDPGMELHLIHYSYGVNSTEKGDLSSESTVSRIRTEHFPLTLESARPSHTSQYLCASSNHAGTAETQYFGPGTRLLVL.

V is TRBV18 and J is TRBJ2-7; no reliable D call. Germline CDR1 is KGHSH and CDR2 is LQKENI. The CDR3 is 14 residues long. V lost 3 bases and J 5 bases, leaving 14 bases between the germline ends. The CDR3 nucleotides are TGTGCCAGCTCACCCCCGACAAGACTGGACGAGCAGTACTTC. Protein product: CASSPPTRLDEQYF.

DNA for the CDR3: TGTGCCAGCAGCCCATCTGGGGGCAATCAGCCCCAGCATTTT. Translated, it gives CASSPSGGNQPQHF. The chain joins TRBV7-3 to TRBJ1-5; D gene ambiguous. This CDR3 has 14 residues. V shed 5 bases and J shed 2 bases, with 10 bases lying between them. Per the germline V gene, CDR1 is SGHTA and CDR2 is FQGTGA.

The chain carries TRBV7-8 and TRBJ2-2; D unresolved. The CDR3 sequence is 12 residues long. Trimming cost V 5 bases and J 8 bases, with 9 bases left between them. The germline V gene encodes CDR1 SGHVS and CDR2 FQNEAQ. CDR3 loop: CASSPLPGELFF. The CDR3 nucleotides are TGTGCCAGCAGCCCTCTACCAGGGGAGCTGTTTTTT.

DNA of the CDR3: TGTGCCAGCAGCTGGACAGGGAGAACAGATACGCAGTATTTT. As protein: CASSWTGRTDTQYF. The chain couples TRBV7-3 to TRBJ2-3; TRBD1 agrees at 8 bases. This CDR3 has 14 amino acids. V shed 4 bases, J shed 3 bases, and the junction held 3 bases outside the gene matches. Germline loops: CDR1 SGHTA, CDR2 FQGTGA.

This clone showed up just a few times. V and J are TRBV20-1 and TRBJ1-5; no clear D gene. The V end was cut by 5 bases, the J end by 16 bases, with 18 bases between. CDR3 length: 11 residues. The germline V gene has CDR1 DFQATT and CDR2 SNEGSKA (reference sequence). The CDR3 DNA is TGCAGTGCTTCCCCCCCCACAAGGTCCCATTTT. It codes for CSASPPTRSHF.

The J gene is TRBJ2-7, the V gene TRBV15, with D possibly being TRBD1 (6 bases). The V end was cut by 8 bases, the J end by 0 bases, with 8 bases between. Germline lookup yields CDR1 LNHNV and CDR2 YYDKDF (reference sequence). The CDR3 loop spans 12 amino acids. The CDR3 DNA follows: TGTGCCACCGGGACAAACTCCTACGAGCAGTACTTC. Translated, it gives CATGTNSYEQYF.

The CDR3 coding sequence is TGTGCCTGGAGTCCCCTCGGGGCGCGAATATACTTC. This sequence encodes CAWSPLGARIYF. The rearrangement links TRBV30 to TRBJ2-4; D is tentatively TRBD1 or TRBD2 (5 bases each). Trimming pared 2 bases from V and 16 bases from J, leaving 18 bases between. The CDR3 runs 12 residues. CDR1 is GTSNPN, CDR2 SVGIG, per germline (reference sequence).

In this sample, this clone turned up once. This rearrangement joins TRBV29-1 to TRBJ2-7; D is perhaps TRBD2 (6 bases). V dropped 0 bases and J dropped 7 bases, with 10 bases sitting between them. The CDR3 spans 12 residues. Per germline, CDR1 SQVTM and CDR2 ANQGSEA. The CDR3 DNA reads TGCAGCGTTGAAGAGCTCGCGGGGGAGCAGTACTTC. This sequence encodes CSVEELAGEQYF.

The chain links TRBV7-2 to TRBJ2-2; D is unclear. The CDR3 loop spans 13 amino acids. V was cut by 6 bases and J by 6 bases, with 11 bases left in between. Germline V gene data show CDR1 as SGHTA and CDR2 as FQGNSA. The CDR3 is CASSRIRAGELFF. The CDR3, as DNA: TGTGCCAGCAGTCGGATTCGGGCCGGGGAGCTGTTTTTT.

The chain couples TRBV9 to TRBJ2-2; D is uncertain. Germline V gene lookup returns CDR1 SGDLS and CDR2 YYNGEE. The V gene lost 3 bases and the J gene lost 0 bases, with 9 bases spanning the gap. The CDR3 loop spans 15 amino acids. This CDR3 reads CASSDRSTNTGELFF. In DNA, the CDR3 is TGTGCCAGCAGCGATAGGTCTACGAACACCGGGGAGCTGTTTTTT.

The sample holds one count of this clone. This chain links TRBV21-1 with TRBJ1-1. TRBV21-1 is a pseudogene. The CDR3 loop spans 15 amino acids. The chain's CDR3 is CASSKDLWGNTEAFF. The CDR3 DNA follows: TGTGCCAGCAGCAAGGATCTATGGGGGAACACTGAAGCTTTCTTT.

This clone was observed a handful of times. This chain links TRBV7-9 with TRBJ2-7, with D uncertain. Germline V gene lookup returns CDR1 SEHNR and CDR2 FQNEAQ (reference sequence). The length of the CDR3 is 16 residues. The ends were cut back, 1 base at V and 1 base at J, with 14 bases in the middle. CDR3 in amino acids: CASSLGFPLASYEQYF. The DNA of the CDR3 is TGTGCCAGCAGCTTAGGCTTCCCCCTCGCTTCCTACGAGCAGTACTTC.

The chain combines TRBV30 with TRBJ2-5, with D perhaps TRBD2 (6 bases). The CDR3 contains 13 residues. CDR1 is GTSNPN and CDR2 is SVGIG in the germline V gene (reference sequence). The germline V and J ends were trimmed by 5 bases and 4 bases, with 14 bases remaining between them. In DNA form, the CDR3 reads TGTGCCTGGGCAGCGGGCCCGCGAGAGACCCAGTACTTC. It specifies CAWAAGPRETQYF.

This chain joins TRBV7-2 and TRBJ1-4; 9 positions agree with TRBD1. Germline CDR1 reads SGHTA; CDR2 reads FQGNSA. This CDR3 is built from 14 residues. Trimming took 3 bases from V and 5 from J; bases not matched to a gene: 1. This CDR3 reads CASSFDRGNEKLFF. CDR3 coding DNA: TGTGCCAGCAGCTTTGACAGGGGGAATGAAAAACTGTTTTTT.

Worth noting for this clone: This CDR3 is also generated by other DNA sequences in the sample. The V call is TRBV4-3, the J call TRBJ2-7; D perhaps matches TRBD2 (5 bases). Germline values: CDR1 LGHNA, CDR2 YSLEER. The CDR3 is 14 residues long. With 3 bases removed from V and 0 bases from J, the gap between germline ends came to 9 bases. The CDR3 DNA reads TGCGCCAGCAGCCAGGCTCGGGGCTCCTACGAGCAGTACTTC. It translates to CASSQARGSYEQYF.

By proportion, this clone is medium-sized (0.01 to 0.1%). The rearrangement uses TRBV6-4 and TRBJ2-3, with unresolved D. Looked up from germline, CDR1 is MRHNA and CDR2 is SNTAGT. The CDR3 runs 13 residues. V lost 4 bases, J lost 2 bases, and 7 bases lay in between. CDR3 coding DNA: TGTGCCAGCAGTGGGAGCGCCACAGATACGCAGTATTTT. It specifies CASSGSATDTQYF.

This rearrangement joins TRBV7-3 to TRBJ1-5; a weak D match, TRBD1 (5 bases). V was pared by 10 bases and J by 5 bases, with 15 bases between. The CDR3 extends over 13 amino acids. CDR1 is SGHTA and CDR2 is FQGTGA in the germline V gene. The CDR3 nucleotides are TGTGCCACCCCGTGGGGCAAAGATCAGCCCCAGCATTTT. It specifies CATPWGKDQPQHF.

The chain employs TRBV7-6 and TRBJ2-7, with D perhaps being TRBD1 or TRBD2 (5 bases each). The CDR3 consists of 15 residues. Trimming left V 4 bases short and J 3 bases short, with 16 bases between. Germline V gene data show CDR1 as SGHVS and CDR2 as FNYEAQ. CDR3 sequence (DNA): TGTGCCAGCAGCTCAAGTGAGGGGAGTCTCTACGAGCAGTACTTC. Its translation is CASSSSEGSLYEQYF.

This chain joins TRBV25-1 and TRBJ2-1; 7 bases align to TRBD2. The CDR3 sequence is 13 residues long. The germline V gene has CDR1 MGHDK and CDR2 SYGVNS. Trimming removed 6 bases from V and 4 bases from J; junction bases left unmatched: 3. Here the CDR3 DNA reads TGTGCCAGCAGAGCGGGGTTATACAATGAGCAGTTCTTC. Its translation: CASRAGLYNEQFF. Full variable domain (remainder filled in from reference TRBV25-1 and TRBJ2-1): EADIYQTPRYLVIGTGKKITLECSQTMGHDKMYWYQQDPGMELHLIHYSYGVNSTEKGDLSSESTVSRIRTEHFPLTLESARPSHTSQYLCASRAGLYNEQFFGPGTRLTVL.

The V gene is TRBV7-2, the J gene TRBJ2-4; tentatively, D is TRBD1 (6 bases). The CDR3 length is 16 residues. The germline V gene has CDR1 SGHTA and CDR2 FQGNSA. The V end lost 4 bases, the J end lost 0 bases, and 13 bases lay between the germline ends. In nucleotides, the CDR3 is TGTGCCAGCAGCTCACCGGGACACTTAGCCAAAAACATTCAGTACTTC. Amino acids: CASSSPGHLAKNIQYF.

This clone was counted between two and nine times. V is TRBV6-5 and J is TRBJ1-1; 7 nucleotides align to TRBD1. The CDR3 consists of 15 residues. The V gene end was trimmed by 7 bases and the J gene end by 3 bases; junction bases not matched to a gene: 11. Germline V CDR1 and CDR2: MNHEY, SVGAGI. The CDR3 loop reads CASTRQGVYHTEAFF. CDR3 in DNA: TGTGCCAGCACCCGACAGGGAGTTTATCACACTGAAGCTTTCTTT.

This clone has a single count. J is TRBJ1-1 and V is TRBV5-6; D is ambiguous. Germline V gives CDR1 SGHDT, CDR2 YYEEEE. The length of the CDR3 is 16 residues. V lost 4 bases and J lost 1, with 17 bases in between. The CDR3 spells CASSLRFGSKNTEAFF. The CDR3 DNA sequence: TGTGCCAGCAGCCTCAGGTTTGGTTCGAAGAACACTGAAGCTTTCTTT.

The chain uses TRBV28 and TRBJ2-7, with 9 bases aligning to TRBD1. CDR3 length equals 15 residues. Germline trimming cut 5 bases from V and 3 bases from J; bases unmatched to any gene: 8. Germline V gene lookup returns CDR1 MDHEN and CDR2 SYDVKM. The CDR3 sequence is CASSTGTGLFYEQYF. The CDR3 nucleotides read TGTGCCAGCAGTACCGGGACAGGGCTATTCTACGAGCAGTACTTC.